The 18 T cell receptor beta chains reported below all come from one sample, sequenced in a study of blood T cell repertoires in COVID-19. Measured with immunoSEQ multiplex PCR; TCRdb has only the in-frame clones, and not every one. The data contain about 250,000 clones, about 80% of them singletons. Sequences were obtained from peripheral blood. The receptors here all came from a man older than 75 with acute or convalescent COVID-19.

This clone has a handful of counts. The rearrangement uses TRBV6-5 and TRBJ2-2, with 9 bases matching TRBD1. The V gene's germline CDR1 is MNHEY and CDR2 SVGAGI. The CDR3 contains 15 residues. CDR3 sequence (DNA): TGTACAGCGTATAGGACAGGGGTTGGGACCGGGGAGCTGTTTTTT. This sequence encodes CTAYRTGVGTGELFF.

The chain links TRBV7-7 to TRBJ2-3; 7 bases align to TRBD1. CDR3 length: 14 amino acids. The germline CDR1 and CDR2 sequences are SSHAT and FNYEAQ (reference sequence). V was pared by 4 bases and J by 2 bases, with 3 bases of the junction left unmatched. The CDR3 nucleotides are TGTGCCAGCAGCTCAGGGACAGCCACAGATACGCAGTATTTT. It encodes CASSSGTATDTQYF.

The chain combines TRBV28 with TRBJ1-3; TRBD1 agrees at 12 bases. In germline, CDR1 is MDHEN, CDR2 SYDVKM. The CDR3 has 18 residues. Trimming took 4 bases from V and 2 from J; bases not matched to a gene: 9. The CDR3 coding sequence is TGTGCCAGCAGTTCCCTGGGACAGGGGGCGTCAGCTGGAAACACCATATATTTT. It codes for CASSSLGQGASAGNTIYF.

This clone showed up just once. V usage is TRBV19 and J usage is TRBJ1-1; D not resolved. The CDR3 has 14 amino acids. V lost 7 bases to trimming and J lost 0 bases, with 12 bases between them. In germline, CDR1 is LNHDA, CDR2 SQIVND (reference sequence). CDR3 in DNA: TGTGCCAGTAAGCGCAGCCCGATGAACACTGAAGCTTTCTTT. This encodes CASKRSPMNTEAFF.

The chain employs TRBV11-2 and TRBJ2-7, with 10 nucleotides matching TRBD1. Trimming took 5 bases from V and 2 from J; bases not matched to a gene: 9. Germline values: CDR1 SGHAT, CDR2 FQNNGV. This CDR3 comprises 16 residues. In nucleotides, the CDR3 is TGTGCCAGCAGCCGGGTGGGGACAGGGGAGGCCTACGAGCAGTACTTC. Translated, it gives CASSRVGTGEAYEQYF.

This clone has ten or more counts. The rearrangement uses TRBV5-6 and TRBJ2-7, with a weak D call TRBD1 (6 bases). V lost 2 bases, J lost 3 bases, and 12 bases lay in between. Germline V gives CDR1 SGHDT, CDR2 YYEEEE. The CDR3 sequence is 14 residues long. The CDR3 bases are TGTGCCAGCAGCTTCACAGGGTTCGGCTACGAGCAGTACTTC. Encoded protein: CASSFTGFGYEQYF.

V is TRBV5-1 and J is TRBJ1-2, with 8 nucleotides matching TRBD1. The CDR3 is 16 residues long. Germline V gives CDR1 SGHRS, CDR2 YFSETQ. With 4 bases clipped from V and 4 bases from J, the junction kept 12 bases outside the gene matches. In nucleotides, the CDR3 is TGCGCCAGCAGCACCGAGGGGGACAGGCGCATCTATGGCTACACCTTC. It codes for CASSTEGDRRIYGYTF.

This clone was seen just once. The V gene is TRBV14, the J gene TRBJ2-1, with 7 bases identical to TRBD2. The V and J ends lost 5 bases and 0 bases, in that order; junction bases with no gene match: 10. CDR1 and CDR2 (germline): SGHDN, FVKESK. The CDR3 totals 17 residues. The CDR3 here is CASSTRLGEGSYNEQFF. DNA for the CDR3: TGTGCCAGCAGCACTCGACTAGGGGAGGGCTCCTACAATGAGCAGTTCTTC.

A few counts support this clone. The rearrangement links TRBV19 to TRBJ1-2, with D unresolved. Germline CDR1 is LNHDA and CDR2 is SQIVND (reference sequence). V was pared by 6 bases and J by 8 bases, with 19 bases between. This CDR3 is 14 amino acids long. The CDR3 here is CASSLRGAERGYTF. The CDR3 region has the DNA TGTGCCAGTAGCCTCAGAGGAGCGGAGAGAGGCTACACCTTC.

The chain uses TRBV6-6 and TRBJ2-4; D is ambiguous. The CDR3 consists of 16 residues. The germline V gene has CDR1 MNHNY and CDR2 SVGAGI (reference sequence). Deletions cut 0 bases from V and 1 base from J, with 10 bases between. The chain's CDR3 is CASSYSSNAAKNIQYF. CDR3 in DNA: TGTGCCAGCAGTTACTCGAGTAATGCGGCCAAAAACATTCAGTACTTC.

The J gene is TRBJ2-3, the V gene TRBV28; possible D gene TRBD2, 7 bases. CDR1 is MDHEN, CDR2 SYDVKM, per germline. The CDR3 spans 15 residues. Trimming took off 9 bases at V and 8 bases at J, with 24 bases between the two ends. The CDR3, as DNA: TGTGCCAGTCCGCCGAGCGCGGGGGCGGATGGTACGCAGTATTTT. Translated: CASPPSAGADGTQYF.

The CDR3 reads CASSGTIGLNTGELFF. The CDR3 DNA reads TGTGCCAGCAGCGGAACAATCGGGTTGAACACCGGGGAGCTGTTTTTT. This chain links TRBV9 with TRBJ2-2; D is unresolved. Germline CDR1 is SGDLS and CDR2 is YYNGEE. The CDR3 sequence is 16 residues long. Trimming pared 3 bases from V and 1 base from J, leaving 13 bases between.

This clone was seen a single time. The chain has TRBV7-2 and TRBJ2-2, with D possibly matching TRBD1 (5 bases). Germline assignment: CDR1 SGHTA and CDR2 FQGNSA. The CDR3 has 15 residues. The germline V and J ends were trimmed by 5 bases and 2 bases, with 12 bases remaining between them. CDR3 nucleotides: TGTGCCAGCAGCCAGAGACAGCCCAACACCGGGGAGCTGTTTTTT. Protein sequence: CASSQRQPNTGELFF.

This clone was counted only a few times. CDR3 DNA: TGTGCCAGCAGCCGGACAGGGGGTAATTCACCCCTCCACTTT. It yields the protein CASSRTGGNSPLHF. The rearrangement links TRBV7-3 to TRBJ1-6; 10 bases map to TRBD1. CDR3 size: 14 residues. The V segment lost 5 bases and the J segment 6 bases; nucleotides outside the gene matches: 1. From germline, CDR1 is SGHTA and CDR2 FQGTGA.

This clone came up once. For the CDR3, the DNA is TGTGCCAGCACCCCCGTACAGGGGTACCTCCACTTT. It specifies CASTPVQGYLHF. The genes are TRBV28 and TRBJ1-6; 7 bases line up with TRBD1. V gave up 7 bases and J gave up 15 bases; unmatched junction bases: 9. There are 12 residues in the CDR3. CDR1 and CDR2 (germline): MDHEN, SYDVKM.

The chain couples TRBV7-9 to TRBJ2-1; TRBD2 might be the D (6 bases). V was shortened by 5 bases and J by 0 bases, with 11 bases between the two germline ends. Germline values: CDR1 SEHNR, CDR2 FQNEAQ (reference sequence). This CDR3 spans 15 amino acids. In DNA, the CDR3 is TGTGCCAGCAGCCGAGACGGGGGCTCCTACAATGAGCAGTTCTTC. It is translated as CASSRDGGSYNEQFF. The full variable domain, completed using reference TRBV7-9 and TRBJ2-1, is DTGVSQNPRHKITKRGQNVTFRCDPISEHNRLYWYRQTLGQGPEFLTYFQNEAQLEKSRLLSDRFSAERPKGSFSTLEIQRTEQGDSAMYLCASSRDGGSYNEQFFGPGTRLTVL.

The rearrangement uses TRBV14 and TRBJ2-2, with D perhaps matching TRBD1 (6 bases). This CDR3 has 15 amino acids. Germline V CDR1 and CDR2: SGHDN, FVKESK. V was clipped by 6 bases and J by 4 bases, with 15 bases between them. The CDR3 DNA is TGTGCCAGCAGACATACAGGGCCGAGCACCGGGGAGCTGTTTTTT. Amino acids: CASRHTGPSTGELFF.

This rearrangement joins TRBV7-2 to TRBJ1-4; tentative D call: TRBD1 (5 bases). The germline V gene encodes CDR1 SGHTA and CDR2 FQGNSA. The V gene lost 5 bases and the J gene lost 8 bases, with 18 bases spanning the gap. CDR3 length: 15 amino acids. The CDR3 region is CASSVRRGDFEKLFF. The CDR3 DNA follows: TGTGCCAGCAGCGTGCGTAGGGGCGATTTCGAAAAACTGTTTTTT.